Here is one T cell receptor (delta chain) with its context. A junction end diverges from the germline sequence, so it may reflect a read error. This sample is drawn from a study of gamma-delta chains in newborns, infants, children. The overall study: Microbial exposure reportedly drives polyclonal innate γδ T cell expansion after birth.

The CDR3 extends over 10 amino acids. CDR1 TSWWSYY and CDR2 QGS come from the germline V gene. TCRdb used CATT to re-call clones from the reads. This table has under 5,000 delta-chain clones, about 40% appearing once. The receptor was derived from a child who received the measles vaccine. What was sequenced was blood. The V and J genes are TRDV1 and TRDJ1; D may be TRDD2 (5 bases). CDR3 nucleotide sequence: TGTGCTCTTGGGGAATCGGAGGCCTTCTTC. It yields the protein CALGESEAFF.